This TCR beta chain was profiled in a study of CXCR3-negative and CXCR3-positive naive CD8 T cells (dated by TCRdb to between 2018 and 2021). About the investigation overall: In total, 130 million to 150 million TRB reads were obtained, which works out to roughly 1.5 +/- 0.3 million reads per library. Diversity and physicochemical repertoire analyses were performed on about a dozen donors pooled from two independent experiments. Naive subsets from five or six donors and memory cells from 3 donors were included in the TRBV-TRBJ cluster analysis.

Study-level results and caveats: Both naive subsets had comparably high repertoire diversity, while memory CD8+ T cells had much lower repertoire diversity. Because CXCR3 expression was partially decreased after cryopreservation, freshly isolated PBMCs were used for most assays. Surface CD5, linked to self-reactivity in mice, was comparable between naive subsets; TCR interaction strength was therefore also inferred from TRB CDR3 physicochemical properties. TRB CDR3s from CXCR3-positive naive cells showed higher hydrophobicity (lower Kidera factor 4), lower energy, and higher strength and volume indices than CXCR3-negative naive cells. Naive CXCR3-negative and CXCR3-positive cells from the same donor showed similar TRBV-TRBJ usage, whereas memory cells showed distinct patterns.

This sample was sequenced with a NextSeq 550. The Human TCR Profiling Kit (MiLaboratory) was used to prepare UMI-labeled 5' RACE TRB cDNA libraries. The full amount of extracted RNA was used for cDNA synthesis, and the full amount of resulting cDNA was used for PCR amplification. Libraries were prepared in parallel using an identical number of PCR cycles. In the authors' own workflow: With a requirement of at least two reads per UMI, MIGEC and MiXCR extracted about 50,000 +/- 10,000 unique UMI-labeled TRB cDNA molecules per library. On average, each library contained approximately 40,000 +/- 10,000 functional in-frame TRB CDR3 nucleotide clonotypes without stop codons. After each sample was downsampled to 5000 UMI-labeled TRB molecules, VDJtools was used to calculate diversity metrics such as normalized Shannon-Wiener and Chao1. VDJtools was used to calculate clonotype-size-weighted physicochemical properties of the central five CDR3 residues, namely interaction energy, strength, volume and Kidera factor 4. After TCRdb reprocessed the reads, each CDR3 protein sequence was kept as one row, without DNA. The V and J calls and clone size come from TCRdb's table, not from the authors' own analysis. This sample's clone table shows roughly 100,000 distinct CDR3 sequences. The biggest ten clones account for more than 0.35% of the sample.

For every CD8+ T cell subset, approximately 300,000 cells were flow-sorted straight into RLT lysis buffer, and each subset was sorted in triplicate. Naive CD8+ T cells were defined stringently as CD45RO-CCR7+CD27+CD95- to exclude memory contaminants. Standard density gradient centrifugation was used to isolate peripheral blood mononuclear cells from buffy coats. Naive CXCR3-negative and CXCR3-positive CD8+ T cells were flow-sorted using a FACSAria III. An RNeasy Mini Kit was used to extract total RNA from the sorted cells. In the germline V gene (reference sequence), CDR1 corresponds to SEHNR and CDR2 to FQNEAQ. The CDR3 spans 15 residues, from the cysteine through the phenylalanine. Only the protein sequence is given. Notes on this clonotype: No antigen is known for it.

This receptor was obtained from a human donor in good health. Some clones in this sample may be carry-over from other donors' samples. The V and J genes are TRBV7-9 and TRBJ2-7; TCRdb picks TRBD1, but there is no DNA to check that call. Sequenced: naive CXCR3+ CD8+ T cells from blood. In the paper's terms, the cell subset or site label means: CD45RO-CCR7+CD27+CD95- naive CD8+ T cells expressing CXCR3 (TNR3+). The CDR3 here reads CASSSSSDRDGEQYF.